These T cell receptor beta chains were read from a single sample in a study of T-cell memory formation after mild COVID-19. TCRdb reprocessed the 5' RACE reads with MiXCR, giving one entry per CDR3 protein. Of about 350,000 distinct CDR3 sequences detected, roughly 13% appear once; the ten largest clones hold about 20%. The sample was PBMCs or a T cell subset sorted from them (not recorded which). These receptors were taken from a man younger than 35 who had mild COVID-19 (a few samples of this study predate the infection). Cell type and time point are not known. Each CDR3 is given with its conserved first and last residue. A D gene is named only where the DNA matches it firmly. Size is stated for part of the rows, as once, few or many counts, or as a class when the clone is expanded.

D gene: TRBD2; V gene: TRBV6-5; clone size: .; CDR3 length: 16; J gene: TRBJ2-1; CDR3 DNA: TGTGCCAGCAGTTCGTATTATAGCGGGGGATACAATGAGCAGTTCTTC; CDR3 protein: CASSSYYSGGYNEQFF
D gene: .; V gene: TRBV28; clone size: few; CDR3 length: 11; J gene: TRBJ2-7; CDR3 DNA: TGTGCCAGCAGTTTAGTCGGTGCGCCGGACTTC; CDR3 protein: CASSLVGAPDF
D gene: .; V gene: TRBV12-3/TRBV12-4; clone size: few; CDR3 length: 13; J gene: TRBJ1-1; CDR3 DNA: TGTGCCAGCAGGCCTCAGGGTAGCACTGAAGCTTTCTTT; CDR3 protein: CASRPQGSTEAFF
D gene: TRBD1; V gene: TRBV7-9; clone size: .; CDR3 length: 16; J gene: TRBJ2-3; CDR3 DNA: TGTGCCAGCAGCGCGAAGACAGGGTACAACACAGATACGCAGTATTTT; CDR3 protein: CASSAKTGYNTDTQYF
D gene: .; V gene: TRBV4-3; clone size: once; CDR3 length: 14; J gene: TRBJ1-1; CDR3 DNA: TGCGCCAGCAGCCAAGATTTTTACGACACTGAAGCTTTCTTT; CDR3 protein: CASSQDFYDTEAFF
D gene: .; V gene: TRBV5-1; clone size: .; CDR3 length: 16; J gene: TRBJ1-1; CDR3 DNA: TGCGCCAGCAGCCCTCACGGGGACATCCGAACCACTGAAGCTTTCTTT; CDR3 protein: CASSPHGDIRTTEAFF
D gene: TRBD2; V gene: TRBV7-2; clone size: .; CDR3 length: 13; J gene: TRBJ2-5; CDR3 DNA: TGTGCCAGCCGGAGGGAGGGTCGAGAGACCCAGTACTTC; CDR3 protein: CASRREGRETQYF
D gene: .; V gene: TRBV10-3; clone size: .; CDR3 length: 16; J gene: TRBJ1-5; CDR3 DNA: TGTGCCATCAGTGCCCAGGGGCCGGGTAGCAATCAGCCCCAGCATTTT; CDR3 protein: CAISAQGPGSNQPQHF
D gene: .; V gene: TRBV7-9; clone size: .; CDR3 length: 14; J gene: TRBJ2-1; CDR3 DNA: TGTGCCAGCAGCTTAGTGGGGGTAGTGAATGAGCAGTTCTTC; CDR3 protein: CASSLVGVVNEQFF
D gene: .; V gene: TRBV20-1; clone size: few; CDR3 length: 13; J gene: TRBJ1-5; CDR3 DNA: TGCAGTGCTAGAGTGAGGCAGGATCAGCCCCAGCATTTT; CDR3 protein: CSARVRQDQPQHF
D gene: .; V gene: TRBV10-3; clone size: few; CDR3 length: 13; J gene: TRBJ2-3; CDR3 DNA: TGTGCCATCAGTGAGGGGGCGGGAGATACGCAGTATTTT; CDR3 protein: CAISEGAGDTQYF
D gene: .; V gene: TRBV6-5; clone size: .; CDR3 length: 14; J gene: TRBJ1-2; CDR3 DNA: TGTGCCAGCAAAACTAGTCAGGTGCTCTATGGCTACACCTTC; CDR3 protein: CASKTSQVLYGYTF
D gene: .; V gene: TRBV12-3/TRBV12-4; clone size: .; CDR3 length: 15; J gene: TRBJ2-2; CDR3 DNA: TGTGCCAGCAGTTTACCTTTACAGAACACCGGGGAGCTGTTTTTT; CDR3 protein: CASSLPLQNTGELFF
D gene: .; V gene: TRBV18; clone size: .; CDR3 length: 13; J gene: TRBJ2-2; CDR3 DNA: TGTGCCAGCTCAGATGCGTCCACCGGGGAGCTGTTTTTT; CDR3 protein: CASSDASTGELFF
D gene: TRBD1; V gene: TRBV7-2; clone size: few; CDR3 length: 17; J gene: TRBJ1-2; CDR3 DNA: TGTGCCAGCAGCTTAGGGGGACAGGGGTTAAAGAAGCATGGCTACACCTTC; CDR3 protein: CASSLGGQGLKKHGYTF
D gene: .; V gene: TRBV6-6; clone size: .; CDR3 length: 15; J gene: TRBJ2-7; CDR3 DNA: TGTGCCAGCGGAGATACGTGGTCGCTATCCGGCGAGCAGTACTTC; CDR3 protein: CASGDTWSLSGEQYF
D gene: .; V gene: TRBV7-9; clone size: few; CDR3 length: 14; J gene: TRBJ1-1; CDR3 DNA: TGTGCCAGCAGCTTAGGGACAGAGAACACTGAAGCTTTCTTT; CDR3 protein: CASSLGTENTEAFF
D gene: .; V gene: TRBV5-1; clone size: .; CDR3 length: 14; J gene: TRBJ2-5; CDR3 DNA: TGCGCCAGCAGCTTACAGGCAAACCAAGAGACCCAGTACTTC; CDR3 protein: CASSLQANQETQYF
D gene: .; V gene: TRBV20-1; clone size: .; CDR3 length: 16; J gene: TRBJ1-6; CDR3 DNA: TGCAGTGCTAGAGAGATTCCGGGACGGAAAAATTCACCCCTCCACTTT; CDR3 protein: CSAREIPGRKNSPLHF
D gene: TRBD2; V gene: TRBV7-2; clone size: few; CDR3 length: 15; J gene: TRBJ2-3; CDR3 DNA: TGTGCCAGCAGCAGGAGCGGGGGGGCCTTAGATACGCAGTATTTT; CDR3 protein: CASSRSGGALDTQYF
D gene: TRBD1; V gene: TRBV6-2/TRBV6-3; clone size: .; CDR3 length: 16; J gene: TRBJ1-1; CDR3 DNA: TGTGCCAGCAGCCCCACAGGGGGCCTGGGTGACACTGAAGCTTTCTTT; CDR3 protein: CASSPTGGLGDTEAFF
D gene: .; V gene: TRBV6-2/TRBV6-3; clone size: few; CDR3 length: 16; J gene: TRBJ2-7; CDR3 DNA: TGTGCCAGCAGTAACCTTGCCCGGGACTCGTCCTACGAGCAGTACTTC; CDR3 protein: CASSNLARDSSYEQYF
D gene: TRBD2; V gene: TRBV6-5; clone size: .; CDR3 length: 16; J gene: TRBJ2-2; CDR3 DNA: TGTGCCAGCAGTTACTCCGGGGGGGCCGGCACCGGGGAGCTGTTTTTT; CDR3 protein: CASSYSGGAGTGELFF
D gene: .; V gene: TRBV4-3; clone size: .; CDR3 length: 13; J gene: TRBJ1-1; CDR3 DNA: TGCGCCAGCAGTAAACAGGGTTTAACTGAAGCTTTCTTT; CDR3 protein: CASSKQGLTEAFF
D gene: .; V gene: TRBV4-1; clone size: .; CDR3 length: 16; J gene: TRBJ1-4; CDR3 DNA: TGCGCCAGCAGCCACGTGGGAAGGGGAGCTAATGAAAAACTGTTTTTT; CDR3 protein: CASSHVGRGANEKLFF
D gene: .; V gene: TRBV6-5; clone size: .; CDR3 length: 17; J gene: TRBJ1-2; CDR3 DNA: TGTGCCAGCAGTTACTCGATTCCGCCAGGGGATAACTATGGCTACACCTTC; CDR3 protein: CASSYSIPPGDNYGYTF
D gene: .; V gene: TRBV4-1; clone size: .; CDR3 length: 17; J gene: TRBJ2-3; CDR3 DNA: TGCGCCAGCAGTCAAAAGTTTGCGGGCTCTGAAACAGATACGCAGTATTTT; CDR3 protein: CASSQKFAGSETDTQYF
D gene: TRBD1; V gene: TRBV7-8; clone size: .; CDR3 length: 14; J gene: TRBJ1-2; CDR3 DNA: TGTGCCAGCAGCTCGACGGGACAGGTTCTTGGCTACACCTTC; CDR3 protein: CASSSTGQVLGYTF
D gene: .; V gene: TRBV20-1; clone size: few; CDR3 length: 16; J gene: TRBJ2-3; CDR3 DNA: TGCAGTGCTAGAGTAGGTGGCGGTTCTAGCACAGATACGCAGTATTTT; CDR3 protein: CSARVGGGSSTDTQYF
D gene: .; V gene: TRBV5-1; clone size: few; CDR3 length: 15; J gene: TRBJ1-3; CDR3 DNA: TGCGCCAGCAGCTTTGGCGCCAAGGGGTTAGACACCATATATTTT; CDR3 protein: CASSFGAKGLDTIYF